Described below is a single TCR beta chain sequence and its context. CDR3 length: 16 amino acids. Germline V gene data show CDR1 as SEHNR and CDR2 as FQNEAQ (reference sequence). V lost 11 bases and J lost 9; bases outside the gene matches: 23. Nominal health characterized the donors when sampled, though unrecorded immune exposures were likely. This sample was taken from a study of cytomegalovirus exposure and HLA in healthy donors. In the PCR, 60 Vbeta and 13 Jbeta primers were used. Assay used: immunoSEQ multiplex PCR; TCRdb lists only in-frame clones, some missing. The sample's table shows some 72,000 clones.

Sequenced material: PBMCs. This clonotype was obtained from a boy aged 5 to 17 in good health and CMV-seronegative. The genes are TRBV7-9 and TRBJ2-3; TRBD2 matches 7 bases. The CDR3 DNA reads TGTGCCCAGACCGAGGCGGGAGACGTAGCACAGATAACGCAGTATTTT. Protein product: CAQTEAGDVAQITQYF. Drawing the rest from reference TRBV7-9 and TRBJ2-3, the complete variable domain is DTGVSQNPRHKITKRGQNVTFRCDPISEHNRLYWYRQTLGQGPEFLTYFQNEAQLEKSRLLSDRFSAERPKGSFSTLEIQRTEQGDSAMYLCAQTEAGDVAQITQYFGPGTRLTVL.